This T cell receptor (beta chain) emerged from a study of T cell responses to AZD1222 COVID-19 vaccine. V dropped 3 bases and J dropped 0 bases, with 11 bases sitting between them. In germline, CDR1 is SGDLS, CDR2 YYNGEE. The CDR3 totals 15 residues. A note on this clone: Its antigen is unknown.

This table comes from immunoSEQ multiplex PCR, and its TCRdb copy is limited to in-frame clones, with some not included. This repertoire comprises about 140,000 clones; its ten largest clones make up roughly 2%. Study-level findings and limits: Sampling that yielded the repertoires occurred only after the peak T cell response. Dominant CD4 TCR responses targeted spike regions 160-218 and 743-854.

Sequenced input: peripheral blood. The chain combines TRBV9 with TRBJ2-3; tentative D call: TRBD1 (5 bases). This receptor was identified in an adult in good health. CDR3 bases: TGTGCCAGCAGCGAAGACAGCGTAAGCACAGATACGCAGTATTTT. It encodes CASSEDSVSTDTQYF.